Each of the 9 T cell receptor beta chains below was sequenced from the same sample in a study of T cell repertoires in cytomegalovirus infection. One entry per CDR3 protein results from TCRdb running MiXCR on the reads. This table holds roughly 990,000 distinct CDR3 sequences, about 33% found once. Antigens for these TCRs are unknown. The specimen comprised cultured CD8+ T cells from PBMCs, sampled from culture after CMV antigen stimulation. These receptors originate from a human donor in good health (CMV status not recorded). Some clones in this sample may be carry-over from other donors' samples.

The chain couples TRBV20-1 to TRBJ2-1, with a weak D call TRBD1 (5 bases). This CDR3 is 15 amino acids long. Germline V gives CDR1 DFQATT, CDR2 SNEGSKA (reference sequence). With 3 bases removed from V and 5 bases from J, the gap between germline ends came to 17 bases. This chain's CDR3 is CSASHPDRPHNEQFF. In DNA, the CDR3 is TGCAGTGCTAGCCATCCCGACAGACCCCACAATGAGCAGTTCTTC.

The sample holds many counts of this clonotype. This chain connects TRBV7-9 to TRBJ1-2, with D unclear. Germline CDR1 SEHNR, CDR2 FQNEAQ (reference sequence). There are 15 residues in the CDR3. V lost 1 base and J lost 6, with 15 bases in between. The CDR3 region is CASSLDAGLGHGYTF. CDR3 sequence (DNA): TGTGCCAGCAGCTTAGATGCGGGTCTAGGGCATGGCTACACCTTC.

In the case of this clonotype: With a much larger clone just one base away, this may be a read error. DNA for the CDR3: TGTGCCAGCAGCCAACGGGCCGGGGCCAACGTCCTGACTTTC. This translates into CASSQRAGANVLTF. The chain joins TRBV14 to TRBJ2-6; no reliable D call. Germline V gives CDR1 SGHDN, CDR2 FVKESK. The CDR3 extends over 14 amino acids. V shed 2 bases and J shed 4 bases, with 6 bases lying between them. The whole variable domain, filled in from reference TRBV14 and TRBJ2-6, reads EAGVTQFPSHSVIEKGQTVTLRCDPISGHDNLYWYRRVMGKEIKFLLHFVKESKQDESGMPNNRFLAERTGGTYSTLKVQPAELEDSGVYFCASSQRAGANVLTFGAGSRLTVL.

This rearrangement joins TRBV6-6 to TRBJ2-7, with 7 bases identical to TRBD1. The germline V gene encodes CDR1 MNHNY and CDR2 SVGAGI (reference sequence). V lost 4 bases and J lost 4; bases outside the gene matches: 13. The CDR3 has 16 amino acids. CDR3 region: CASSFFRDRVRYEQYV. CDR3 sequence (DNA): TGTGCCAGCAGTTTTTTCCGGGACAGAGTAAGGTACGAGCAGTACGTC.

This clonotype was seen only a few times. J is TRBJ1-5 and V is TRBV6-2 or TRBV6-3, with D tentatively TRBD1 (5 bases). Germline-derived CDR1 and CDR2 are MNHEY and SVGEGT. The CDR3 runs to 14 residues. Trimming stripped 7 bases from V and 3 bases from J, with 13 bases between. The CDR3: CASTYGQNNQPQHF. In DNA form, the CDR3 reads TGTGCCAGCACCTACGGACAAAACAATCAGCCCCAGCATTTT.

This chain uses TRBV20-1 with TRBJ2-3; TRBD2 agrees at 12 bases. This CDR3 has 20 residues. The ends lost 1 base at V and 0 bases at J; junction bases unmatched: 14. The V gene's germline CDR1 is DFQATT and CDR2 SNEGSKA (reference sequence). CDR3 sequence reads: CSARVGLAGGQDSSTDTQYF. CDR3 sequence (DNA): TGCAGTGCTAGAGTCGGGCTAGCGGGGGGGCAGGACTCTAGCACAGATACGCAGTATTTT.

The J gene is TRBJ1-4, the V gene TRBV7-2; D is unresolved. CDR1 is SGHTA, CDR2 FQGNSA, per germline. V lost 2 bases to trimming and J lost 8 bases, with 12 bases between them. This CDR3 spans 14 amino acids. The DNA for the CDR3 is TGTGCCAGCAGCTTACGTAGCCGCAGGGAAAAACTGTTTTTT. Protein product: CASSLRSRREKLFF.

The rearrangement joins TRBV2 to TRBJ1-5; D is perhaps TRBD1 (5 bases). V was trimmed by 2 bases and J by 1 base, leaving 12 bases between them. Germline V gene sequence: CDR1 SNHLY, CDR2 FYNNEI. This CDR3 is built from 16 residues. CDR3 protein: CASSERAGPSNQPQHF. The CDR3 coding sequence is TGTGCCAGCAGTGAACGGGCAGGGCCGAGCAATCAGCCCCAGCATTTT.

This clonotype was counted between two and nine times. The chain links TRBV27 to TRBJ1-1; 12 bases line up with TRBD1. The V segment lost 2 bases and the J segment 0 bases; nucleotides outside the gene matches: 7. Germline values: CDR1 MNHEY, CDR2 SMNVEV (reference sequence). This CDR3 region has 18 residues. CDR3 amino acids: CASSLGTGGAFMNTEAFF. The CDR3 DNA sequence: TGTGCCAGCAGTTTAGGGACAGGGGGCGCCTTCATGAACACTGAAGCTTTCTTT.